This TCR beta chain was sequenced for a study of radiation and T cells in renal cell carcinoma. TCRdb's copy holds only in-frame clones and misses some; the assay was immunoSEQ multiplex PCR. There are 150,000 to 180,000 clones in the sample; about 91% occur only once, and 10% to 15% lies in the top ten. Germline values: CDR1 WNHNN, CDR2 SYGVQD (reference sequence). V lost 10 bases and J lost 6, with 19 bases in between. The CDR3 length is 14 residues. Regarding time point: blood 2 weeks post-SBRT. Treatment meaning: 15 Gy SBRT to primary tumor, nephrectomy 4 weeks later. This TCR was recovered from a woman aged 45-65 years with renal cell carcinoma. The chain uses TRBV10-1 and TRBJ1-5; possibly TRBD1 for D (6 bases). The sequences come from blood, collected from a patient whose treatment included radiotherapy and nephrectomy. The CDR3 sequence is CANGSGVRVQPQHF. In DNA, the CDR3 is TGCGCCAACGGCTCAGGGGTTCGGGTTCAGCCCCAGCATTTT.